This T cell receptor beta chain originates from a study of T cells in Graves' hyperthyroidism and ophthalmopathy. On the study more broadly: At initial diagnosis, before any treatment had begun, peripheral blood was obtained.

It was uncontrolled infection, other autoimmune disease, pregnancy or lactation that excluded patients. This clonotype showed up many times. The antigen remains undetermined. Study-level findings and limits: Blood shared most expanded thyroid clonotypes above 0.001.

TCR beta CDR3 sequences were amplified from RNA transcripts. First-round RT-PCR targeting the TCR CDR3 was performed with the HTBI primer set. TCRdb ran MiXCR on the multiplex PCR reads and lists one entry per CDR3 protein. The sample carries hundreds of thousands of distinct CDR3 sequences, approximately 18% recorded once. CDR3 length equals 14 residues. J was trimmed by 2 bases and V by 7 bases; bases with no gene match: 6. Germline assignment: CDR1 SQVTM and CDR2 ANQGSEA. This clonotype originated in a woman between 50 and 59 years old with Graves' hyperthyroidism that later progressed to Graves' ophthalmopathy. V usage is TRBV29-1 and J usage is TRBJ2-2, with TRBD1 matching over 8 bases. Sequencing used blood. The CDR3 region has the DNA TGCAGCGGGCGCGACAGGGGAAACACCGGGGAGCTGTTTTTT. It codes for CSGRDRGNTGELFF.